This T cell receptor (beta chain) originates from a study of blood T cell repertoires in COVID-19. Study-level background: Samples came from the United States, Italy and Spain, spanning acute and convalescent COVID-19. Sources were T cells, B-cell-depleted T cells, or PBMCs; the material itself was cDNA or gDNA.

Some clones are missing from TCRdb's copy, which holds only in-frame ones; the method was immunoSEQ multiplex PCR. The repertoire holds some 120,000 clones, with approximately 78% as singletons. This CDR3 is 15 amino acids long. Germline lookup yields CDR1 SGHNT and CDR2 YYREEE (reference sequence). The germline V and J ends were trimmed by 3 bases and 5 bases, with 18 bases remaining between them. This clone was observed a handful of times. Material for sequencing was peripheral blood. The source is an older man with acute or convalescent COVID-19. This sequence joins TRBV5-4 and TRBJ2-7, with D possibly matching TRBD2 (6 bases). CDR3 in DNA: TGTGCCAGCAGCTGGAAGGGCGGGATAGCGAACGAGCAGTACTTC. This codes for CASSWKGGIANEQYF.